These 21 T cell receptor beta chains were sequenced from one sample in a study of blood T cell repertoires in COVID-19. Here immunoSEQ multiplex PCR was the method, and the copy in TCRdb shows in-frame clones only, minus some. The sample includes around 180,000 clones, 70% to 90% seen only once; the top ten take about 6.9%. Specimen: peripheral blood. The origin of the receptors is a man older than 75 with COVID-19, enrolled during active disease.

This chain connects TRBV4-1 to TRBJ2-7; 9 bases agree with TRBD2. The ends lost 0 bases at V and 6 bases at J; junction bases unmatched: 9. The CDR3 is 16 residues long. Germline CDR1 and CDR2: MGHRA and YSYEKL. The DNA of the CDR3 is TGCGCCAGCAGCCAAGATAACGGGCGGGGGGGCGTCGAGCAGTACTTC. Residues: CASSQDNGRGGVEQYF.

The chain recombines TRBV7-2 with TRBJ1-4; D gene unclear. This CDR3 has 15 residues. Germline CDR1 reads SGHTA; CDR2 reads FQGNSA. Trimming pared 5 bases from V and 7 bases from J, leaving 17 bases between. CDR3 sequence: CASSPPGVGFEKLFF. CDR3 nucleotides: TGTGCCAGCAGCCCCCCGGGAGTAGGGTTTGAAAAACTGTTTTTT.

The chain recombines TRBV6-5 with TRBJ1-6; D ambiguous. The CDR3 has 15 amino acids. V gave up 5 bases and J gave up 0 bases, with 8 bases separating them. The V gene's germline CDR1 is MNHEY and CDR2 SVGAGI. The CDR3 nucleotides are TGTGCCAGCAGTACTCTAGGCTCCTATAATTCACCCCTCCACTTT. It specifies CASSTLGSYNSPLHF.

CDR3 in DNA: TGTGCCAGCAGAGCCGCCCCCAATCAGCCCCAGCATTTT. Residues: CASRAAPNQPQHF. This sequence joins TRBV6-5 and TRBJ1-5; D gene unclear. Deletions cut 6 bases from V and 3 bases from J, with 9 bases between. Germline assignment: CDR1 MNHEY and CDR2 SVGAGI. This CDR3 is built from 13 residues.

The rearrangement links TRBV5-1 to TRBJ1-4; tentative D call: TRBD1 (5 bases). This CDR3 is 16 amino acids long. The germline gives CDR1 SGHRS, CDR2 YFSETQ. The ends were cut back, 4 bases at V and 7 bases at J, with 20 bases in the middle. For the CDR3, the DNA is TGCGCCAGCAGCCTGTACCCTCGCAGGGAAGGTGAAAAACTGTTTTTT. Translation: CASSLYPRREGEKLFF.

The rearrangement joins TRBV13 to TRBJ1-1; D perhaps matches TRBD1 (5 bases). The CDR3 sequence is 13 residues long. Trimming pared 1 base from V and 8 bases from J, leaving 11 bases between. Germline loops: CDR1 PRHDT, CDR2 FYEKMQ (reference sequence). The DNA of the CDR3 is TGTGCCAGCAGCTTAGATTGGGCAGGGGAAGCTTTCTTT. Translating gives CASSLDWAGEAFF.

The chain carries TRBV5-4 and TRBJ1-1; D unclear. Germline V gene data show CDR1 as SGHNT and CDR2 as YYREEE (reference sequence). CDR3 length equals 12 residues. CDR3 DNA: TGTGGGAGCAGCTTGGACGAGGCTGAAGCTTTCTTT. It is translated as CGSSLDEAEAFF.

V gene TRBV6-6 combines with J gene TRBJ1-1; no clear D gene. Germline CDR1 MNHNY, CDR2 SVGAGI (reference sequence). The CDR3 spans 12 residues. The germline V and J ends were trimmed by 8 bases and 1 base, with 8 bases remaining between them. CDR3 nucleotides: TGTGCCAGCGCCTACCCGAACACTGAAGCTTTCTTT. This sequence encodes CASAYPNTEAFF.

V is TRBV27 and J is TRBJ2-7; a weak D match, TRBD1 (6 bases). In germline, CDR1 is MNHEY, CDR2 SMNVEV (reference sequence). The V gene lost 9 bases and the J gene lost 6 bases, with 12 bases spanning the gap. CDR3 size: 11 residues. Here the CDR3 reads CASQGPSEQYF. CDR3 DNA sequence: TGTGCCAGTCAGGGGCCTAGCGAGCAGTACTTC.

This clone showed up just once. The V gene is TRBV28, the J gene TRBJ1-1; D is possibly TRBD1 (6 bases). This CDR3 has 14 amino acids. The ends were cut back, 8 bases at V and 0 bases at J, with 13 bases in the middle. From germline, CDR1 is MDHEN and CDR2 SYDVKM. CDR3 residues: CASQAGTMNTEAFF. In DNA, the CDR3 is TGTGCCAGCCAGGCCGGGACAATGAACACTGAAGCTTTCTTT.

The DNA for the CDR3 is TGTGCCAGCAGTACAGGGTTCTGGAACACTGAAGCTTTCTTT. Translated: CASSTGFWNTEAFF. This sequence joins TRBV6-2 or TRBV6-3 and TRBJ1-1; perhaps TRBD1 as D (6 bases). The V and J ends lost 5 bases and 1 base respectively, with 11 bases between them. The germline V gene encodes CDR1 MNHEY and CDR2 SVGEGT. The CDR3 runs 14 residues.

CDR3 nucleotides: TGTGCCAGCAGCGCAGACCCCGGGACTAGAGGCCACAATGAGCAGTTCTTC. Amino acid sequence: CASSADPGTRGHNEQFF. The chain employs TRBV9 and TRBJ2-1, with TRBD2 identical over 8 bases. This CDR3 region has 17 residues. The V segment lost 3 bases and the J segment 5 bases; nucleotides outside the gene matches: 13. Germline V gives CDR1 SGDLS, CDR2 YYNGEE.

The J gene is TRBJ1-4, the V gene TRBV7-8; TRBD1 matches 12 bases. Germline V gene sequence: CDR1 SGHVS, CDR2 FQNEAQ. CDR3 length: 19 residues. Germline trimming cut 5 bases from V and 0 bases from J; bases unmatched to any gene: 10. The chain's CDR3 is CASSHRDRGHYATNEKLFF. The CDR3 region has the DNA TGTGCCAGCAGCCACCGGGACAGGGGGCACTATGCAACTAATGAAAAACTGTTTTTT.

This chain joins TRBV5-6 and TRBJ2-7; 8 positions agree with TRBD1. V gave up 3 bases and J gave up 3 bases; unmatched junction bases: 8. CDR1 and CDR2 (germline): SGHDT, YYEEEE. The CDR3 length is 15 residues. CDR3: CASSSVTGGNYEQYF. CDR3 in DNA: TGTGCCAGCAGCTCCGTCACAGGGGGGAACTACGAGCAGTACTTC. Combining the CDR3 with reference TRBV5-6 and TRBJ2-7 gives the whole variable domain DAGVTQSPTHLIKTRGQQVTLRCSPKSGHDTVSWYQQALGQGPQFIFQYYEEEERQRGNFPDRFSGHQFPNYSSELNVNALLLGDSALYLCASSSVTGGNYEQYFGPGTRLTVT.

V gene TRBV6-2 or TRBV6-3 combines with J gene TRBJ2-3; 10 nucleotides line up with TRBD2. The CDR3 totals 16 residues. Trimming cost V 3 bases and J 5 bases; bases outside gene matches: 8. Germline V gene data show CDR1 as MNHEY and CDR2 as SVGEGT. The CDR3 region is CASSYFSGGAEDTQYF. DNA of the CDR3: TGTGCCAGCAGTTATTTCAGCGGGGGGGCCGAAGATACGCAGTATTTT.

The V gene is TRBV27, the J gene TRBJ1-1; D is possibly TRBD1 (5 bases). Germline assignment: CDR1 MNHEY and CDR2 SMNVEV (reference sequence). This CDR3 has 14 amino acids. Trimming cost V 6 bases and J 1 base, with 12 bases left between them. CDR3: CASRAGLANTEAFF. The CDR3 region has the DNA TGTGCCAGCAGAGCGGGGCTAGCGAACACTGAAGCTTTCTTT.

There are a few counts of this clone. The CDR3 nucleotides are TGTGCCAGCAGCCAAGCCCCCGGGACAGACACCTACGAGCAGTACTTC. This translates into CASSQAPGTDTYEQYF. The rearrangement uses TRBV3-1 (or the pseudogene TRBV3-2) and TRBJ2-7, with TRBD1 identical over 7 bases. Per germline, CDR1 LGHDT and CDR2 YNNKEL (reference sequence). V was pared by 1 base and J by 2 bases, with 8 bases of the junction left unmatched. The length of the CDR3 is 16 residues.

The CDR3 reads CASSQEVFGGTEAFF. CDR3 in DNA: TGTGCCAGCAGCCAAGAGGTTTTTGGCGGCACTGAAGCTTTCTTT. This chain connects TRBV14 to TRBJ1-1; D not resolved. V shed 0 bases and J shed 4 bases, with 12 bases lying between them. Looked up from germline, CDR1 is SGHDN and CDR2 is FVKESK. The CDR3 sequence is 15 residues long.

The chain is built from TRBV2 and TRBJ1-6; TRBD1 agrees at 8 bases. V trimming: 5 bases; J trimming: 9 bases; junction bases outside the gene matches: 12. CDR3 length: 16 amino acids. Germline V CDR1 and CDR2: SNHLY, FYNNEI. Here the CDR3 DNA reads TGTGCCAGCAGTAATCCGGGCAGGGGGCGGCTTTCACCCCTCCACTTT. Amino acids: CASSNPGRGRLSPLHF.

J is TRBJ1-5 and V is TRBV5-1, with 9 nucleotides matching TRBD1. Germline CDR1 and CDR2: SGHRS and YFSETQ. With V trimmed by 1 base and J by 8 bases, 13 bases remained unmatched. The CDR3 consists of 17 residues. CDR3 nucleotide sequence: TGCGCCAGCAGCTTGAACCCACCCGGGACAGGGTTTGAGCCCCAGCATTTT. This sequence encodes CASSLNPPGTGFEPQHF.

This clone was observed a handful of times. J is TRBJ2-5 and V is TRBV2; 8 positions agree with TRBD2. Trimming removed 5 bases from V and 3 bases from J; junction bases left unmatched: 2. This CDR3 comprises 13 residues. Germline V gene data show CDR1 as SNHLY and CDR2 as FYNNEI. In DNA, the CDR3 is TGTGCCAGCAGTCGACTAGCGAAAGAGACCCAGTACTTC. Amino acids: CASSRLAKETQYF.